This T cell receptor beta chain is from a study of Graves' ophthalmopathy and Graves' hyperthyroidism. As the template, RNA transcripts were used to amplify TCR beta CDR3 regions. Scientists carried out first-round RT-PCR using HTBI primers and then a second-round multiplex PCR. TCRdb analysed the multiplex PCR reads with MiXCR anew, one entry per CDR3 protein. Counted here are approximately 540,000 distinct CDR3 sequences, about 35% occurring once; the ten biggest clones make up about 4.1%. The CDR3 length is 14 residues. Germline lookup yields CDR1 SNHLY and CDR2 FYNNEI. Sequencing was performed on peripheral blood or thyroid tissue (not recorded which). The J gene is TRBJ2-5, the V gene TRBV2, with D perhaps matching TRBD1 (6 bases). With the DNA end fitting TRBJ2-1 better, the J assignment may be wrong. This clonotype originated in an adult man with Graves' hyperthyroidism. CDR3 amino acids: CASSRDTLWNEQFF. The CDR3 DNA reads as TGTGCCAGCAGTCGGGACACTCTTTGGAATGAGCAGTTCTTC.